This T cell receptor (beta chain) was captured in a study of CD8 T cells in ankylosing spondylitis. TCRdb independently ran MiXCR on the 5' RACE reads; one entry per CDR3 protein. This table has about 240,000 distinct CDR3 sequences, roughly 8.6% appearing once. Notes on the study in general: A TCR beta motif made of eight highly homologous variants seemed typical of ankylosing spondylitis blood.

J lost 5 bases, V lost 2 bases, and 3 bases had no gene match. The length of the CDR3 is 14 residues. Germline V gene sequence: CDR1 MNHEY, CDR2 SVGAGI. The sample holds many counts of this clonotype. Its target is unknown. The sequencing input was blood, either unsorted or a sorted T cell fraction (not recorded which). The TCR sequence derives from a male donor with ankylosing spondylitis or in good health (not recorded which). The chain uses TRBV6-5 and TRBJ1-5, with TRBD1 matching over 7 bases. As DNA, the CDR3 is TGTGCCAGCAGTTACCGGGACAGAGATCAGCCCCAGCATTTT. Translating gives CASSYRDRDQPQHF.